Below, 17 T cell receptor beta chains from the same sample are listed, as sequenced in a study of T cells expressing NK-cell markers. TCRdb re-called the 5' RACE reads and gives one entry per CDR3 protein, without DNA. The sample includes about 550,000 distinct CDR3 sequences. Sequenced material: blood T cells: a sorted CD56 or NKG2C T cell subset, CD4+ or CD8+ T cells, or bulk PBMC T cells (not recorded which). The receptor set was obtained from a man younger than 35 in good health.

The gene calls are TRBV7-3 and TRBJ2-1; no DNA is available, so the TRBD2 call from TCRdb remains unchecked. This CDR3 comprises 16 residues. Germline CDR1 and CDR2: SGHTA and FQGTGA. The CDR3 here is CASSLIGTSGSDEQFF.

V is TRBV7-6 and J is TRBJ2-3; TCRdb names TRBD2, which stays unverified in the absence of DNA. This CDR3 region has 15 residues. Germline V gene data show CDR1 as SGHVS and CDR2 as FNYEAQ. This CDR3 reads CASSSTSGSRDTQYF.

V and J are TRBV4-3 and TRBJ1-5. Germline CDR1 reads LGHNA; CDR2 reads YSLEER. This CDR3 region has 14 residues. The CDR3: CASSPRGSNQPQHF.

The rearrangement links TRBV12-3 or TRBV12-4 to TRBJ2-1; TCRdb's assignment of TRBD1 cannot be checked, as there is no DNA. The CDR3 covers 16 residues. The CDR3 sequence is CASLPPGGEWYNEQFF.

The CDR3 loop reads CSAIDPPGAFF. The rearrangement links TRBV20-1 to TRBJ1-1; TCRdb indicates TRBD1, and absent DNA this call remains unverified. The CDR3 has 11 residues. Germline lookup yields CDR1 DFQATT and CDR2 SNEGSKA (reference sequence).

This chain joins TRBV29-1 and TRBJ1-2; the D call of TRBD1 rests on TCRdb alone, since no DNA is present to check it. CDR1 and CDR2 from the germline V gene are SQVTM and ANQGSEA. This CDR3 has 14 residues. CDR3 residues: CSVSPTGGDYGYTF.

This sequence joins TRBV4-2 and TRBJ2-3; absent DNA, TCRdb's TRBD2 call cannot be checked. The CDR3 covers 16 residues. The germline V gene encodes CDR1 LGHNA and CDR2 YNFKEQ. Here the CDR3 reads CASSPRDYLPSDTQYF.

This chain connects TRBV4-1 to TRBJ2-3; without DNA, the TCRdb call of TRBD2 cannot be checked. The germline CDR1 and CDR2 sequences are MGHRA and YSYEKL. The CDR3 totals 17 residues. CDR3 loop: CASSQVWREGSTDTQYF.

The chain has TRBV12-3 or TRBV12-4 and TRBJ2-2. CDR3 length: 15 residues. The CDR3 here is CASQERLLTGELFFF.

The chain employs TRBV12-3 or TRBV12-4 and TRBJ2-1; TCRdb picks TRBD1, but there is no DNA to check that call. CDR3 length: 14 amino acids. CDR3 sequence: CASSLQTGYNEQFF.

The CDR3 spells CASSLDHGTGRNIQYF. The chain combines TRBV5-1 with TRBJ2-4; TCRdb indicates TRBD1, and absent DNA this call remains unverified. CDR3 length: 16 amino acids. CDR1 is SGHRS, CDR2 YFSETQ, per germline.

The rearrangement uses TRBV20-1 and TRBJ2-7; the D gene TCRdb calls, TRBD1, cannot be checked with no DNA. Germline V lookup: CDR1 DFQATT, CDR2 SNEGSKA (reference sequence). The CDR3 runs 15 residues. CDR3 region: CSARDRRTGNNEQYF.

The chain is built from TRBV7-6 and TRBJ2-5. Germline assignment: CDR1 SGHVS and CDR2 FNYEAQ. The CDR3 runs to 15 residues. The CDR3 loop reads CASSLESRDQETQYF.

This chain connects TRBV12-3 or TRBV12-4 to TRBJ2-2; the TCRdb call, TRBD2, lacks DNA for checking. The CDR3 has 16 residues. The CDR3 region is CASSLAGGPRAGELFF.

The J gene is TRBJ2-5, the V gene TRBV11-2; without DNA, the TCRdb call of TRBD1 cannot be checked. This CDR3 spans 15 amino acids. CDR1 and CDR2 (germline): SGHAT, FQNNGV. CDR3 region: CASSLVPRGDPTQYF.

The chain joins TRBV10-3 to TRBJ2-2; no DNA is available, so the TRBD1 call from TCRdb remains unchecked. Germline lookup yields CDR1 ENHRY and CDR2 SYGVKD. The CDR3 contains 16 residues. CDR3 loop: CAISTEEAVGGGELFF.

The chain links TRBV20-1 to TRBJ2-7; the D call of TRBD1 rests on TCRdb alone, since no DNA is present to check it. The length of the CDR3 is 13 residues. Germline V gene lookup returns CDR1 DFQATT and CDR2 SNEGSKA (reference sequence). CDR3 protein: CSARGGLADEQYF.